This record covers a single TCR beta chain. Antigen specificity is unknown. This sample stems from a study of T cell repertoires in cytomegalovirus infection. Study at large: Indicated by public TCR beta signatures were CMV infection and matching HLA type. Overall study results and limits: Carriage of CMV together with the relevant HLA was identifiable through cumulative public TCR beta family frequency.

The CDR3 contains 17 residues. Trimming removed 4 bases from V and 4 bases from J; junction bases left unmatched: 12. CDR1 is SGHRS and CDR2 is YFSETQ in the germline V gene. TCRdb itself ran the reads through MiXCR, one entry per CDR3 protein. The sample has 500,000 or so distinct CDR3 sequences, 15% to 20% seen once. This clonotype was sampled from a human donor in good health (CMV status not recorded). Some clones in this sample may be carry-over from other donors' samples. Sequencing was performed on CD8+ T cells from PBMCs. The chain is built from TRBV5-1 and TRBJ1-1, with 11 bases that match TRBD1. CDR3 nucleotide sequence: TGCGCCAGCAGCCCCCGGGACAGGGGGTTAGGTGTCACTGAAGCTTTCTTT. Translating gives CASSPRDRGLGVTEAFF.